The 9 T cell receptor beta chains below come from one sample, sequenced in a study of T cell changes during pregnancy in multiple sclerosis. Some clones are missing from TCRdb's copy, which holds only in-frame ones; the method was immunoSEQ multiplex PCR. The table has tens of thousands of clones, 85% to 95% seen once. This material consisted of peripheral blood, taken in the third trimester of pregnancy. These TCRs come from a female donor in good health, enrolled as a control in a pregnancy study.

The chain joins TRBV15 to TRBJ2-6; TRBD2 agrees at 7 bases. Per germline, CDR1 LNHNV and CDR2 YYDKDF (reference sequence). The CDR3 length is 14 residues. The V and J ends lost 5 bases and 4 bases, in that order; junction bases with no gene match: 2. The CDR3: CATSGGEGANVLTF. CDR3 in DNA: TGTGCCACCAGCGGGGGGGAAGGGGCCAACGTCCTGACTTTC.

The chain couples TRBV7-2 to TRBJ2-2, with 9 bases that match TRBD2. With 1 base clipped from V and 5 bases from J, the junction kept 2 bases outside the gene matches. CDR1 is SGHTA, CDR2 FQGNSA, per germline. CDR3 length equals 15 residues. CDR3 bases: TGTGCCAGCAGCTTAGGACTAGCGGTTACCGGGGAGCTGTTTTTT. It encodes CASSLGLAVTGELFF.

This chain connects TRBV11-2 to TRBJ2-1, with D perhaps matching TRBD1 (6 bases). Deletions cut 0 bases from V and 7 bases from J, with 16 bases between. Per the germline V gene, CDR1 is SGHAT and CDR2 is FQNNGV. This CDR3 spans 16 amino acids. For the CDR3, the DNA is TGTGCCAGCAGCTTAGATCGGACAGTTACCCTAAATGAGCAGTTCTTC. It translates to CASSLDRTVTLNEQFF.

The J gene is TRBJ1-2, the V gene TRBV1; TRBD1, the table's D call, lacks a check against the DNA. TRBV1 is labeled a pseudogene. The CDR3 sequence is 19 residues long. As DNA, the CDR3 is TGCACCAGCAGCCAAGAACTGGAAAGGTGGGCCCTCTTTAACTATGGCTACACCTTC. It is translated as CTSSQELERWALFNYGYTF.

CDR3 loop: CASSHTTGGLGNQPQHF. In DNA, the CDR3 is TGTGCCAGCAGTCACACGACAGGGGGCTTGGGCAATCAGCCCCAGCATTTT. The gene calls are TRBV7-9 and TRBJ1-5, with 10 bases that match TRBD1. Germline V gene data show CDR1 as SEHNR and CDR2 as FQNEAQ (reference sequence). V trimming: 6 bases; J trimming: 2 bases; junction bases outside the gene matches: 10. There are 17 residues in the CDR3. The whole variable domain, filled in from reference TRBV7-9 and TRBJ1-5, reads DTGVSQNPRHKITKRGQNVTFRCDPISEHNRLYWYRQTLGQGPEFLTYFQNEAQLEKSRLLSDRFSAERPKGSFSTLEIQRTEQGDSAMYLCASSHTTGGLGNQPQHFGDGTRLSIL.

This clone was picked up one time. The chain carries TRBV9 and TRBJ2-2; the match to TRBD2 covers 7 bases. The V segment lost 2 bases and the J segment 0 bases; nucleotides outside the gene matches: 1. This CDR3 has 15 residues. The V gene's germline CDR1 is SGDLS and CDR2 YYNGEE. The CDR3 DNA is TGTGCCAGCAGCGTGGGAGGGACGAACACCGGGGAGCTGTTTTTT. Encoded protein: CASSVGGTNTGELFF.

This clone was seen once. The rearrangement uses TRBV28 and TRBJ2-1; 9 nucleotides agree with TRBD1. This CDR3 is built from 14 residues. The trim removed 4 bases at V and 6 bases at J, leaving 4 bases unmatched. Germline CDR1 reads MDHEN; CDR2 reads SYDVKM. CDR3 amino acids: CASSWGDRVNEQFF. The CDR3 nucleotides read TGTGCCAGCAGTTGGGGGGACAGGGTCAATGAGCAGTTCTTC.

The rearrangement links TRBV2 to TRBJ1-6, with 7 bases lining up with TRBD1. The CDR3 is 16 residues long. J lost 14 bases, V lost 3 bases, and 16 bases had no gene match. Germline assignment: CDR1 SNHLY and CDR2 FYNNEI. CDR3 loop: CASSDEKRGRNFALHF. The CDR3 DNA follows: TGTGCCAGCAGTGACGAAAAAAGGGGGCGAAACTTTGCCCTCCACTTT.

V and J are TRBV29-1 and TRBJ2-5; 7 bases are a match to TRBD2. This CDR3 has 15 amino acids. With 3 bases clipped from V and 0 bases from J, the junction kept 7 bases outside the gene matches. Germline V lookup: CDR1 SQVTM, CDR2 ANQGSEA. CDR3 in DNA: TGCAGCGTTGACCGACTAGCCTCGTACCAAGAGACCCAGTACTTC. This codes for CSVDRLASYQETQYF.